This T cell receptor (beta chain) was found in a study of cytomegalovirus exposure and HLA in healthy donors (TCRdb year 2017). For the wider study: According to a later analysis, one platform produced both the 120 validation repertoires and the approximately 600 repertoires of the first cohort. The study was designed to test whether signatures of past pathogen exposure could be identified by cataloging public T cell receptors. A separate validation cohort of approximately 120 different subjects was used in addition to the roughly 700-subject first cohort. To predict cytomegalovirus infection status, the study brought together high-throughput TCR immunosequencing, statistical association of individual TCRs with disease status, and machine learning.

Separate from the approximately 700-subject first cohort, the validation cohort of over 90 subjects was the group to which the donors belonged. Concerning this clone: Its cognate antigen has yet to be identified. Base qualities are missing; no much larger clone stands one base away.

Study-level results and caveats: The validation cohort had no HLA typing available for a later analysis, so co-occurrence within that cohort was assessed over all 120 or so repertoires. The study listed over 150 TCR beta chains as associated with cytomegalovirus. According to the authors, the approach could potentially be generalized to other disease states and immunological phenotypes. Most TCR sequences were seen in very few donors, while some public TCRs were found in many individuals. In a later analysis, TCRs clustered in the first cohort were found to also tend to co-occur in the approximately 120 validation repertoires, with approximately 95% of cluster scores above 0. Cytomegalovirus status was reported to be diagnosed by the classifier with high specificity and sensitivity in both the original and validation cohorts. A few of the identified cytomegalovirus-associated TCR beta chains were confirmed in vitro to be specific for cytomegalovirus antigens.

Library prep was done by the immunoSEQ multiplex PCR assay. The paper's data handling went like this. To diagnose cytomegalovirus status from the catalog of TCR beta chain sequences, a statistical classification framework was built. This immuneACCESS table, as held by TCRdb, lists in-frame sequences with V and J called but not all clones. Of the missing ones, under half trace to an unresolved V gene in checked studies; the others have no known cause. V and J calls and clone size come straight from that table; D and trimming were deduced from the DNA. A total of approximately 270,000 clones appear in this sample, about 90% of them only once. The ten largest clones add up to 12% of the sample. V and J lose 0 bases and 4 bases, and a span of 10 bases separates them. CDR1 and CDR2 are read off the germline V gene as SGDLS and YYNGEE. Including cysteine and phenylalanine, the CDR3 has 14 amino acids. The only DNA kept is the CDR3, 42 bases in frame from the first base.

This TCR was recovered from a man aged 18 to 29 in good health and CMV-seropositive. The rearrangement combines TRBV9 with TRBJ1-2; no D gene call is confident. The specimen was PBMCs. The DNA sequence is TGTGCCAGCAGCGTAGCTCGGGAGATCTATGGCTACACCTTC. Translated, this is CASSVAREIYGYTF.